This TCR beta chain was recovered during a study of breast tumors, draining lymph nodes, adjacent tissues. The study, taken as a whole, reports: Compared with basal-like, luminal-like tumors shared significantly more repertoire with nontumor tissue. Most tumor T cells seemingly derive from lymph node, then expand in tumor. Tumor repertoires ranked between lymph nodes and nontumor tissue in diversity, with V and J gene preferences. Data only fit, rather than demonstrated, lymph node origin of most tumor T cells.

Axillary draining lymph nodes of breast cancer patients supplied the node samples. Note on this clonotype: What it recognizes is unknown.

The V segment lost 3 bases and the J segment 4 bases; nucleotides outside the gene matches: 11. This CDR3 comprises 15 residues. Per germline, CDR1 DFQATT and CDR2 SNEGSKA (reference sequence). TCRdb ran MiXCR on the multiplex PCR reads and lists one entry per CDR3 protein. The top ten hold about 2.5% of the sample, which has about 150,000 distinct CDR3 sequences, 30% to 35% seen once. Sequencing was performed on axillary lymph node tissue. The receptor's source is a female donor with breast cancer. Some clones in this sample may be carry-over from other donors' samples. V and J are TRBV20-1 and TRBJ1-2; 7 nucleotides match TRBD1. CDR3 loop: CSASWTGADLYGYTF. The CDR3 DNA is TGCAGTGCTAGTTGGACAGGAGCAGACCTCTATGGCTACACCTTC.